This is a list of T cell receptor beta chains from one sample in a study of control samples from healthy donors and cancer patients. Repertoires were generated with immunoSEQ multiplex PCR, while TCRdb's copy carries only in-frame clones and drops some. The data hold around 170,000 clones, with almost 90% observed a single time. Sequences were obtained from blood. These receptor sequences come from a woman aged 25-40 years in good health. The CDR3 runs from the conserved cysteine through the conserved F or W. The order of the fields is CDR3 protein, V gene, J gene, D gene. The D gene is left open where the match is weak.

cdr3_aa: CASRNREETQYF
v_call: TRBV6-5
j_call: TRBJ2-5
d_call: NA

cdr3_aa: CASSLSAERGAFF
v_call: TRBV18
j_call: TRBJ1-1
d_call: NA

cdr3_aa: CAWSVRGRRNTEAFF
v_call: TRBV30
j_call: TRBJ1-1
d_call: NA

cdr3_aa: CASSLAAWGNQPQHF
v_call: TRBV7-6
j_call: TRBJ1-5
d_call: NA

cdr3_aa: CASSPRSNTGELFF
v_call: TRBV9
j_call: TRBJ2-2
d_call: NA

cdr3_aa: CAWSPRGNQYSGANVLTF
v_call: TRBV30
j_call: TRBJ2-6
d_call: NA

cdr3_aa: CASSETGTPKLNTEAFF
v_call: TRBV2
j_call: TRBJ1-1
d_call: NA

cdr3_aa: CASSLWRPTDTQYF
v_call: TRBV5-1
j_call: TRBJ2-3
d_call: NA

cdr3_aa: CASSLQGAKGNTIYF
v_call: TRBV6-2/TRBV6-3
j_call: TRBJ1-3
d_call: TRBD1

cdr3_aa: CASSMSYGEETQYF
v_call: TRBV7-8
j_call: TRBJ2-5
d_call: NA

cdr3_aa: CASSPTGADTQYF
v_call: TRBV6-5
j_call: TRBJ2-3
d_call: NA

cdr3_aa: CASSLGFEGSEAFF
v_call: TRBV5-1
j_call: TRBJ1-1
d_call: NA

cdr3_aa: CASSPRQGAWEQYF
v_call: TRBV18
j_call: TRBJ2-7
d_call: TRBD1

cdr3_aa: CASSSQTDYLKYNEQFF
v_call: TRBV13
j_call: TRBJ2-1
d_call: NA

cdr3_aa: CASSSPPGEAFF
v_call: TRBV19
j_call: TRBJ1-1
d_call: NA

cdr3_aa: CASRLAPATIYF
v_call: TRBV12-2
j_call: TRBJ1-3
d_call: NA

cdr3_aa: CASSIVGAGGADYGYTF
v_call: TRBV19
j_call: TRBJ1-2
d_call: TRBD1

cdr3_aa: CASSLGGNSDTQYF
v_call: TRBV7-9
j_call: TRBJ2-3
d_call: TRBD2

cdr3_aa: CASSLQPGGAEPYEQYF
v_call: TRBV5-1
j_call: TRBJ2-7
d_call: NA

cdr3_aa: CASSSWGQGSPNEQYF
v_call: TRBV6-6
j_call: TRBJ2-7
d_call: TRBD1

cdr3_aa: CASSLEGSGTQYF
v_call: TRBV5-4
j_call: TRBJ2-5
d_call: NA

cdr3_aa: CASGTDRGSEAFF
v_call: TRBV12-5
j_call: TRBJ1-1
d_call: TRBD1

cdr3_aa: CASSQLQGNGELFF
v_call: TRBV9
j_call: TRBJ2-2
d_call: TRBD1

cdr3_aa: CASRGTRLTETQYF
v_call: TRBV2
j_call: TRBJ2-5
d_call: NA

cdr3_aa: CASSEPGGQGVSDTQYF
v_call: TRBV25-1
j_call: TRBJ2-3
d_call: TRBD1

cdr3_aa: CASRELGGAGETQYF
v_call: TRBV27
j_call: TRBJ2-5
d_call: NA

cdr3_aa: CASSENLGEQYF
v_call: TRBV12-3/TRBV12-4
j_call: TRBJ2-7
d_call: NA

cdr3_aa: CASSQDASSHGEQYF
v_call: TRBV14
j_call: TRBJ2-7
d_call: NA

cdr3_aa: CASSPTTGNYGYTF
v_call: TRBV18
j_call: TRBJ1-2
d_call: NA

cdr3_aa: CASSLEINTEAFF
v_call: TRBV11-2
j_call: TRBJ1-1
d_call: NA

cdr3_aa: CASSVDSNTEAFF
v_call: TRBV9
j_call: TRBJ1-1
d_call: NA

cdr3_aa: CSAGGQSTSPLHF
v_call: TRBV20-1
j_call: TRBJ1-6
d_call: NA

cdr3_aa: CASSLQLNYGYTF
v_call: TRBV12-3/TRBV12-4
j_call: TRBJ1-2
d_call: NA

cdr3_aa: CASSSRGGSGGAATGELFF
v_call: TRBV11-2
j_call: TRBJ2-2
d_call: TRBD2

cdr3_aa: CASSLVQVQETQYF
v_call: TRBV5-6
j_call: TRBJ2-5
d_call: NA

cdr3_aa: CASSQDLGGDPSPLHF
v_call: TRBV3-1/TRBV3-2
j_call: TRBJ1-6
d_call: NA

cdr3_aa: CASSFGTGSEKLFF
v_call: TRBV5-6
j_call: TRBJ1-4
d_call: TRBD1

cdr3_aa: CASSLAPTDYGYTF
v_call: TRBV11-2
j_call: TRBJ1-2
d_call: NA

cdr3_aa: CASSLRQGTRHSPLHF
v_call: TRBV5-6
j_call: TRBJ1-6
d_call: NA

cdr3_aa: CASSLATSPYEQYF
v_call: TRBV5-1
j_call: TRBJ2-7
d_call: NA

cdr3_aa: CAIQGQGSDTQYF
v_call: TRBV5-4
j_call: TRBJ2-3
d_call: TRBD1

cdr3_aa: CATSDSTSGYTDTQYF
v_call: TRBV24-1
j_call: TRBJ2-3
d_call: TRBD2

cdr3_aa: CAWSGGRANSPLHF
v_call: TRBV30
j_call: TRBJ1-6
d_call: NA

cdr3_aa: CASSLSHSEAFF
v_call: TRBV11-1
j_call: TRBJ1-1
d_call: NA

cdr3_aa: CASSQEWLAGGDTQYF
v_call: TRBV3-1/TRBV3-2
j_call: TRBJ2-3
d_call: TRBD2